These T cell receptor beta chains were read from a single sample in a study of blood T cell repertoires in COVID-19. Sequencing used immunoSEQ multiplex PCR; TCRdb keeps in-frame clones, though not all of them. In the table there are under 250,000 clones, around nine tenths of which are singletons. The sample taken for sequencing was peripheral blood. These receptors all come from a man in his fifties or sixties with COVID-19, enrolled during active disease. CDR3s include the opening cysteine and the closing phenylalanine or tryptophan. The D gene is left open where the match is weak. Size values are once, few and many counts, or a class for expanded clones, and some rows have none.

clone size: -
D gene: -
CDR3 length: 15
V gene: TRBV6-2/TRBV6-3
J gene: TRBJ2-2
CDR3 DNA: TGTGCCAGCAGTTCTGGAAGCGCGAACACCGGGGAGCTGTTTTTT
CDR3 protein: CASSSGSANTGELFF

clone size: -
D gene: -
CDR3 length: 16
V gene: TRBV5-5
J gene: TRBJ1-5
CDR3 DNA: TGTGCCAGCAGCTTGGAGGCACAGGCGACCCATCAGCCCCAGCATTTT
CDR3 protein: CASSLEAQATHQPQHF

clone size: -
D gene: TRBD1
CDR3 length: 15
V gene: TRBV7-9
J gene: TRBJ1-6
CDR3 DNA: TGTGCCAGCAGCACCTCGGGACAGGGGGGCTCACCCCTCCACTTT
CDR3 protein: CASSTSGQGGSPLHF

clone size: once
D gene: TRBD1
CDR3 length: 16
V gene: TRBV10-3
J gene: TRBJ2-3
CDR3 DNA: TGTGCCATCAGTGAACAGACAGGGGGTAATACAGATACGCAGTATTTT
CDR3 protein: CAISEQTGGNTDTQYF

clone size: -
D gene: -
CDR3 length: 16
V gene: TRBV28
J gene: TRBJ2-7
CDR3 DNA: TGTGCCAGCAGTTTGAGTCCGGGAGTAGCCCCCTACGAGCAGTACTTC
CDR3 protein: CASSLSPGVAPYEQYF

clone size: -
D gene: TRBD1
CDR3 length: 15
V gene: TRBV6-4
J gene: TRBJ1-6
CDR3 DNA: TGTGCCAGCAGTGCCCTAGGACAGGGGGCCTCACCCCTCCACTTT
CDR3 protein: CASSALGQGASPLHF

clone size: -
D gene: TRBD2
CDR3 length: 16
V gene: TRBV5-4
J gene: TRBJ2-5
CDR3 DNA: TGTGCCAGCAGCTTGGGTGGCGGGAGTGGGCAAGAGACCCAGTACTTC
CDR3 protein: CASSLGGGSGQETQYF

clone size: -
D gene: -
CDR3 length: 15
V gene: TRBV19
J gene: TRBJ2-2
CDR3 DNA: TGTGCCAGTAGTTTTGCAGCGGCGAACACCGGGGAGCTGTTTTTT
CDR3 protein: CASSFAAANTGELFF

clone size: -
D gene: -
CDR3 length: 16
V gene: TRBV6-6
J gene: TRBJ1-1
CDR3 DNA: TGTGCCAGCAGTTACTCGGTTGCAGGGGTGATCACTGAAGCTTTCTTT
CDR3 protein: CASSYSVAGVITEAFF

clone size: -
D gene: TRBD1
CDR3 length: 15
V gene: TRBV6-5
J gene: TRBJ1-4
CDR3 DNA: TGTGCCAGCAGTTCAGGGGGCCTAACTAATGAAAAACTGTTTTTT
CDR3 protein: CASSSGGLTNEKLFF

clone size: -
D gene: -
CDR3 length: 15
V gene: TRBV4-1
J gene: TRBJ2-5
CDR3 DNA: TGCGCCAGCAGCCAAGACATAGACTCCCAAGAGACCCAGTACTTC
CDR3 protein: CASSQDIDSQETQYF

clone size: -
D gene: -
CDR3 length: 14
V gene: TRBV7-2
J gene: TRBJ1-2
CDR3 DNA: TGTGCCAGCAGCTTAGTGCGGGAGGACTATGGCTACACCTTC
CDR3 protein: CASSLVREDYGYTF

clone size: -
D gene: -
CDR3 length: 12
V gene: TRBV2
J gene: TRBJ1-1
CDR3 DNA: TGTGCCAGCACCCCTATGAACACTGAAGCTTTCTTT
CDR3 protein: CASTPMNTEAFF

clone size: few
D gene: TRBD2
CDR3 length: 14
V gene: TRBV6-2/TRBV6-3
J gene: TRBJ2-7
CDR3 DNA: TGTGCCAGCAGTTACAGCGGGGGGGAATACGAGCAGTACTTC
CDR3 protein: CASSYSGGEYEQYF

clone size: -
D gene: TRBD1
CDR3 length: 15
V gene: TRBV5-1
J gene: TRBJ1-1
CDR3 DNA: TGCGCCAGCAGCTTTACACAGGGGTTAACGACTGAAGCTTTCTTT
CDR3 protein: CASSFTQGLTTEAFF

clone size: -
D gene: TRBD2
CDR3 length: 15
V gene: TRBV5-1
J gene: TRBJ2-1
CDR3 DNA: TGCGCCAGCAGCTACCTCCGGGAGGGTTACAATGAGCAGTTCTTC
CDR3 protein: CASSYLREGYNEQFF

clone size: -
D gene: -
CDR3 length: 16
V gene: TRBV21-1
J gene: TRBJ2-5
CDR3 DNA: TGTGCCAGCAATGGTTTGGGGGGACAGGGACTCGAGACCCAGTACTTC
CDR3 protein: CASNGLGGQGLETQYF

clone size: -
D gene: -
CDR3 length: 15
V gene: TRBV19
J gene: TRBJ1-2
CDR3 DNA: TGTGCCAGTGCAAGGACAGTCCAGCCCACCTATGGCTACACCTTC
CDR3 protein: CASARTVQPTYGYTF

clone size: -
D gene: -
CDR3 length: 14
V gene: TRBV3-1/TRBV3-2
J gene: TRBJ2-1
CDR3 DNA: TGTGCCAGCAGCCGAAGGGGCGGGGACAATGAGCAGTTCTTC
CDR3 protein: CASSRRGGDNEQFF